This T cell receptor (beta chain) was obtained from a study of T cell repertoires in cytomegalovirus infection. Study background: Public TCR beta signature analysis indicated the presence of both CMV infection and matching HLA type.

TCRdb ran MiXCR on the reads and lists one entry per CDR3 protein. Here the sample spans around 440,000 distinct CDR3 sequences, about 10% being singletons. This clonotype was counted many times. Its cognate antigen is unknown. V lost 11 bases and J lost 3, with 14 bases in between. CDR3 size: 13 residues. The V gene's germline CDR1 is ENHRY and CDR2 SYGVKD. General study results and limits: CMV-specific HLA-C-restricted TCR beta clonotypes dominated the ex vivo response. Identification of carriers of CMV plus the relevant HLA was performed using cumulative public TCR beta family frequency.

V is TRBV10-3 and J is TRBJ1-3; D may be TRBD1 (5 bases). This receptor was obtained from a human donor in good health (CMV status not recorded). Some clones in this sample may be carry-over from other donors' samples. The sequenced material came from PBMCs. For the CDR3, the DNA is TGTGCCGTTGGGGGACTGCATGGAAACACCATATATTTT. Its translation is CAVGGLHGNTIYF.